The 24 T cell receptor beta chains listed next were all sequenced from one sample in a study of T cell changes during pregnancy in multiple sclerosis. The method was immunoSEQ multiplex PCR; TCRdb's version includes in-frame clones alone and lacks a portion of them. The data contain tens of thousands of clones, less than 90% of them seen just once; the ten biggest clones take up approximately 0.6%. This specimen was CD4+ T cells from peripheral blood mononuclear cells, taken in the first trimester of pregnancy. Receptors originate from a female donor with multiple sclerosis, enrolled in a pregnancy study.

V and J are TRBV4-1 and TRBJ1-4; 8 nucleotides align to TRBD1. Germline V gives CDR1 MGHRA, CDR2 YSYEKL. The CDR3 consists of 15 residues. With 3 bases clipped from V and 5 bases from J, the junction kept 5 bases outside the gene matches. The CDR3 here is CASSQPGQANEKLFF. DNA of the CDR3: TGCGCCAGCAGCCAGCCGGGACAGGCAAATGAAAAACTGTTTTTT.

The sample holds many counts of this clone. The V call is TRBV6-5, the J call TRBJ2-2; tentative D call: TRBD1 (6 bases). The germline CDR1 and CDR2 sequences are MNHEY and SVGAGI. Deletions cut 6 bases from V and 5 bases from J, with 16 bases between. The CDR3 is made up of 15 amino acids. The CDR3 nucleotides read TGTGCCAGCAGGGGGGCCGGGCTCATAACCGGGGAGCTGTTTTTT. Protein product: CASRGAGLITGELFF.

This chain joins TRBV7-8 and TRBJ1-5; tentatively, D is TRBD1 (5 bases). The CDR3 spans 15 residues. Germline loops: CDR1 SGHVS, CDR2 FQNEAQ. V gave up 0 bases and J gave up 3 bases, with 9 bases separating them. CDR3 DNA: TGTGCCAGCAGCTTAGCTCGGGGGAACAATCAGCCCCAGCATTTT. Residues: CASSLARGNNQPQHF. The variable domain in full, with the rest retrieved from reference TRBV7-8 and TRBJ1-5, is GAGVSQSPRYKVAKRGQDVALRCDPISGHVSLFWYQQALGQGPEFLTYFQNEAQLDKSGLPSDRFFAERPEGSVSTLKIQRTQQEDSAVYLCASSLARGNNQPQHFGDGTRLSIL.

J is TRBJ1-5 and V is TRBV6-1, with D maybe TRBD1 (5 bases). The CDR3 has 14 residues. Trimming shortened V by 10 bases and J by 0 bases, and 13 bases separated the two germline ends. Germline V gene data show CDR1 as MNHNS and CDR2 as SASEGT. The CDR3 region has the DNA TGTGCCACCCAGGACACGAATAGCAATCAGCCCCAGCATTTT. Its protein product is CATQDTNSNQPQHF.

The chain couples TRBV4-3 to TRBJ1-5; TRBD1 is a possible D gene (6 bases). V lost 0 bases to trimming and J lost 0 bases, with 21 bases between them. Germline-derived CDR1 and CDR2 are LGHNA and YSLEER. There are 20 residues in the CDR3. The CDR3 nucleotides are TGCGCCAGCAGCCAAGACGTAGGGACATCTTACCTGAATAGCAATCAGCCCCAGCATTTT. Protein product: CASSQDVGTSYLNSNQPQHF.

The chain has TRBV4-1 and TRBJ1-5; D remains unclear. Between the trimmed V and J ends, which lost 0 bases and 0 bases, there was a span of 12 bases. The CDR3 totals 17 residues. Germline CDR1 is MGHRA and CDR2 is YSYEKL. CDR3 bases: TGCGCCAGCAGCCAAGAATTTGGCAGGCTTAGCAATCAGCCCCAGCATTTT. Protein: CASSQEFGRLSNQPQHF.

Only a few counts were recorded for this clone. This CDR3 reads CASSGLRVSDYGYTF. The CDR3 DNA reads as TGTGCCAGCAGCGGTCTCAGGGTCTCGGACTATGGCTACACCTTC. V is TRBV9 and J is TRBJ1-2; weak D call: TRBD1 (5 bases). The germline gives CDR1 SGDLS, CDR2 YYNGEE. The length of the CDR3 is 15 residues. Trimming took 3 bases from V and 3 from J, leaving 15 bases between them.

The rearrangement links TRBV5-1 to TRBJ1-3; the D gene is possibly TRBD1 (5 bases). The CDR3 loop spans 14 amino acids. Germline values: CDR1 SGHRS, CDR2 YFSETQ. Trimming removed 4 bases from V and 1 base from J, with 9 bases in between. This CDR3 reads CASSGAASGNTIYF. The DNA of the CDR3 is TGCGCCAGCAGCGGGGCAGCGTCTGGAAACACCATATATTTT.

CDR3: CASTRDLSYNEQFF. The CDR3 bases are TGTGCCAGCACGCGGGACCTTTCCTACAATGAGCAGTTCTTC. This chain joins TRBV6-5 and TRBJ2-1, with TRBD2 as a possible D gene (6 bases). This CDR3 spans 14 amino acids. Trimming shortened V by 7 bases and J by 1 base, and 11 bases separated the two germline ends. Per the germline V gene, CDR1 is MNHEY and CDR2 is SVGAGI.

V usage is TRBV25-1 and J usage is TRBJ1-4; TRBD1 agrees at 9 bases. CDR3 length: 13 amino acids. V was pared by 6 bases and J by 5 bases, with 1 base of the junction left unmatched. Germline loops: CDR1 MGHDK, CDR2 SYGVNS. The CDR3: CASRGQGNEKLFF. The CDR3 DNA is TGTGCCAGCAGGGGACAGGGCAATGAAAAACTGTTTTTT.

This sequence joins TRBV7-2 and TRBJ2-7, with D hard to call. The CDR3 extends over 12 amino acids. Germline V gives CDR1 SGHTA, CDR2 FQGNSA. V lost 2 bases to trimming and J lost 5 bases, with 7 bases between them. The CDR3 protein is CASSLLQDEQYF. CDR3 nucleotides: TGTGCCAGCAGCTTACTGCAGGACGAGCAGTACTTC.

The rearrangement links TRBV29-1 to TRBJ1-1; no firm D call. V was trimmed by 5 bases and J by 0 bases, leaving 10 bases between them. The CDR3 is 13 residues long. Germline-derived CDR1 and CDR2 are SQVTM and ANQGSEA. The CDR3 loop reads CSVYRDLNTEAFF. CDR3 bases: TGCAGCGTTTACCGAGATCTGAACACTGAAGCTTTCTTT.

The chain has TRBV2 and TRBJ2-5; a possible D gene is TRBD2 (6 bases). The CDR3 runs 15 residues. CDR1 SNHLY and CDR2 FYNNEI come from the germline V gene. Between the trimmed V and J ends, which lost 7 bases and 5 bases, there was a span of 20 bases. CDR3 amino acids: CASTHPWVAEETQYF. The CDR3 bases are TGTGCCAGCACACACCCGTGGGTAGCGGAGGAGACCCAGTACTTC.

The chain carries TRBV2 and TRBJ2-1, with D possibly TRBD1 on 6 matching bases. Trimming took off 3 bases at V and 5 bases at J, with 8 bases between the two ends. Germline V gene sequence: CDR1 SNHLY, CDR2 FYNNEI. The CDR3 consists of 13 residues. The CDR3 here is CASSDWTDNEQFF. The CDR3 region has the DNA TGTGCCAGCAGTGACTGGACAGACAATGAGCAGTTCTTC.

This rearrangement joins TRBV29-1 to TRBJ1-1; 8 nucleotides match TRBD1. Germline V gives CDR1 SQVTM, CDR2 ANQGSEA. The trim removed 4 bases at V and 3 bases at J, leaving 10 bases unmatched. The CDR3 spans 15 residues. The CDR3 here is CSVGAPDRVYTEAFF. The CDR3 bases are TGCAGCGTTGGGGCACCGGACAGGGTGTACACTGAAGCTTTCTTT. The entire variable domain, with the rest obtained from reference TRBV29-1 and TRBJ1-1, is as follows: SAVISQKPSRDICQRGTSLTIQCQVDSQVTMMFWYRQQPGQSLTLIATANQGSEATYESGFVIDKFPISRPNLTFSTLTVSNMSPEDSSIYLCSVGAPDRVYTEAFFGQGTRLTVV.

This chain uses TRBV5-5 with TRBJ2-5; TRBD1 is a possible D gene (5 bases). V was shortened by 0 bases and J by 2 bases, with 11 bases between the two germline ends. Germline V CDR1 and CDR2: SGHKS, YYEKEE (reference sequence). This CDR3 comprises 15 residues. The CDR3 coding sequence is TGTGCCAGCAGCTTGGGGGTAGGGGAACAAGAGACCCAGTACTTC. This encodes CASSLGVGEQETQYF.

This clone was recorded a few times. CDR3 region: CASSLGRDHTDTQYF. The CDR3 DNA reads as TGCGCCAGCAGCTTGGGGCGGGACCACACAGATACGCAGTATTTT. The V gene is TRBV5-1, the J gene TRBJ2-3, with D tentatively TRBD2 (6 bases). Germline loops: CDR1 SGHRS, CDR2 YFSETQ. V lost 0 bases to trimming and J lost 2 bases, with 10 bases between them. The CDR3 length is 15 residues.

The chain links TRBV7-2 to TRBJ2-1; D not resolved. Trimming removed 5 bases at V and 0 bases at J, with 17 bases between. CDR3 length: 17 residues. Looked up from germline, CDR1 is SGHTA and CDR2 is FQGNSA. CDR3 residues: CASSPVGAPSSYNEQFF. DNA for the CDR3: TGTGCCAGCAGCCCCGTGGGCGCCCCAAGCTCCTACAATGAGCAGTTCTTC.

CDR3 residues: CASSLTPRTEAFF. DNA of the CDR3: TGTGCCAGCAGCCTCACGCCGAGGACTGAAGCTTTCTTT. The chain uses TRBV11-3 and TRBJ1-1; D ambiguous. The CDR3 is 13 amino acids. The germline V gene encodes CDR1 SGHNT and CDR2 YENEEA. Trimming stripped 5 bases from V and 5 bases from J, with 12 bases between.

The chain is built from TRBV28 and TRBJ1-1, with D tentatively TRBD1 (5 bases). V lost 8 bases, J lost 6 bases, and 13 bases lay in between. Germline CDR1 is MDHEN and CDR2 is SYDVKM. The CDR3 runs 12 residues. The CDR3 spells CASGARVAEAFF. CDR3 DNA: TGTGCCAGCGGCGCCAGGGTGGCTGAAGCTTTCTTT. Full variable domain (remainder filled in from reference TRBV28 and TRBJ1-1): DVKVTQSSRYLVKRTGEKVFLECVQDMDHENMFWYRQDPGLGLRLIYFSYDVKMKEKGDIPEGYSVSREKKERFSLILESASTNQTSMYLCASGARVAEAFFGQGTRLTVV.

This chain joins TRBV6-5 and TRBJ1-2; 9 bases align to TRBD1. The J segment lost 2 bases and the V segment lost 6 bases, leaving 4 bases of the junction unmatched. There are 14 residues in the CDR3. CDR1 MNHEY and CDR2 SVGAGI come from the germline V gene. For the CDR3, the DNA is TGTGCCAGCAGCAAGACAGGGGGGAACTATGGCTACACCTTC. Amino acid sequence: CASSKTGGNYGYTF.

This sequence joins TRBV9 and TRBJ2-5; TRBD2 is a possible D gene (6 bases). The ends were cut back, 0 bases at V and 9 bases at J, with 15 bases in the middle. This CDR3 region has 14 residues. Germline lookup yields CDR1 SGDLS and CDR2 YYNGEE. CDR3 sequence (DNA): TGTGCCAGCAGCGTAGCTAACCACCCGGGGGCCCAGTACTTC. Residues: CASSVANHPGAQYF.

The V call is TRBV28, the J call TRBJ1-3; D gene unclear. V was pared by 2 bases and J by 6 bases, with 11 bases between. The CDR3 is 14 amino acids. Looked up from germline, CDR1 is MDHEN and CDR2 is SYDVKM. The DNA of the CDR3 is TGTGCCAGCAGTTTAGTGAAGTCTATAAACACCATATATTTT. Translation: CASSLVKSINTIYF.

This clone has only one observation. This chain links TRBV7-3 with TRBJ2-1; TRBD1 aligns across 10 bases. The CDR3 length is 13 residues. Germline CDR1 reads SGHTA; CDR2 reads FQGTGA. As DNA, the CDR3 is TGTGCATCCAGCATGCGACAGGGGGCATGGCAGTTCTTC. Encoded protein: CASSMRQGAWQFF. The complete variable domain, with remaining parts taken from reference TRBV7-3 and TRBJ2-1, reads GAGVSQTPSNKVTEKGKYVELRCDPISGHTALYWYRQSLGQGPEFLIYFQGTGAADDSGLPNDRFFAVRPEGSVSTLKIQRTERGDSAVYLCASSMRQGAWQFFGPGTRLTVL.